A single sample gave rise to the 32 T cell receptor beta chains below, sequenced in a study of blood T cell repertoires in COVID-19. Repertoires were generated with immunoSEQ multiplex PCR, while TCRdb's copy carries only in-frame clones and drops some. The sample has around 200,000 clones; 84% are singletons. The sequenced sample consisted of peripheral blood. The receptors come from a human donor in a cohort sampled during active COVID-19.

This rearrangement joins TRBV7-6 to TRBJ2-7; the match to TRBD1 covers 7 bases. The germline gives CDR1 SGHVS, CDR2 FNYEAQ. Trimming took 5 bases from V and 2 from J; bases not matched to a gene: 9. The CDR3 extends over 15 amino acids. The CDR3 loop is CASSPRQGKAYEQYF. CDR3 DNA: TGTGCCAGCAGCCCCCGACAGGGTAAGGCCTACGAGCAGTACTTC.

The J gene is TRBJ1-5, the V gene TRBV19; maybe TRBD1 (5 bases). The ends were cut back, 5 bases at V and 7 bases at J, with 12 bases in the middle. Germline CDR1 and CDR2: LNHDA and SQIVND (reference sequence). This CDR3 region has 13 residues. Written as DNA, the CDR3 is TGTGCCAGTAGTCTTGTCGACAGCCAGCCCCAGCATTTT. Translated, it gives CASSLVDSQPQHF.

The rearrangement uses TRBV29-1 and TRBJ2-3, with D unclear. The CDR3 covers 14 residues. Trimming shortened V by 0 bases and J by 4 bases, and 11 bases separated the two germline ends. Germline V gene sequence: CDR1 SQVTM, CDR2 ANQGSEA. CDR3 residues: CSVEEGVASDTQYF. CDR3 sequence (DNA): TGCAGCGTTGAAGAAGGCGTAGCATCAGATACGCAGTATTTT.

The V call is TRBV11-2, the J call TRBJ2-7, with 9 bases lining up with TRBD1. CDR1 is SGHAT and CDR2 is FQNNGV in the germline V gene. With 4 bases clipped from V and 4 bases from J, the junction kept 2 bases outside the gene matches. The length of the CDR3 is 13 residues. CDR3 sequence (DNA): TGTGCCAGCAGCTACGGACAGGGGTACGAGCAGTACTTC. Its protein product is CASSYGQGYEQYF.

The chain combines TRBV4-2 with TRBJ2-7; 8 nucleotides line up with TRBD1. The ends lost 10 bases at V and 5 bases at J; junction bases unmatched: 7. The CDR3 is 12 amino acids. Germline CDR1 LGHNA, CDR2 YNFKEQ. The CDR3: CAKTGGANEQYF. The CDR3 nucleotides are TGTGCCAAAACAGGGGGTGCAAACGAGCAGTACTTC.

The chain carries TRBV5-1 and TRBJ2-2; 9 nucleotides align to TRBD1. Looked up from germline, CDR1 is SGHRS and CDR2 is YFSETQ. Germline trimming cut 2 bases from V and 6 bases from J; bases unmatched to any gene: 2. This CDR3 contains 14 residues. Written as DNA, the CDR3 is TGCGCCAGCAGCTTACAGGGGGCAGCCGGGGAGCTGTTTTTT. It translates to CASSLQGAAGELFF. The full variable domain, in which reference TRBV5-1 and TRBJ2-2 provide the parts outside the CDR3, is KAGVTQTPRYLIKTRGQQVTLSCSPISGHRSVSWYQQTPGQGLQFLFEYFSETQRNKGNFPGRFSGRQFSNSRSEMNVSTLELGDSALYLCASSLQGAAGELFFGEGSRLTVL.

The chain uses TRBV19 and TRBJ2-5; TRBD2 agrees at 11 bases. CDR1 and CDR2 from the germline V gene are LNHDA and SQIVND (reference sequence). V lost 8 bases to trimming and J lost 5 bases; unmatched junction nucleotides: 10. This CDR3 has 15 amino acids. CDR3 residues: CASGSGTSGGETQYF. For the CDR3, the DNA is TGTGCCAGTGGCTCCGGGACTAGCGGAGGGGAGACCCAGTACTTC. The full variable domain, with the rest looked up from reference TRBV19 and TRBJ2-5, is DGGITQSPKYLFRKEGQNVTLSCEQNLNHDAMYWYRQDPGQGLRLIYYSQIVNDFQKGDIAEGYSVSREKKESFPLTVTSAQKNPTAFYLCASGSGTSGGETQYFGPGTRLLVL.

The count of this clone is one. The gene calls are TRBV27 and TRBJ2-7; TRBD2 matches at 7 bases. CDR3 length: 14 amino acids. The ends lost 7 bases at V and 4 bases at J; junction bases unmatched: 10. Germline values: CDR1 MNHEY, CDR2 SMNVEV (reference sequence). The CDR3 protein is CASTPSGVLYEQYF. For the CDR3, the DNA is TGTGCCAGCACCCCCAGCGGGGTGCTGTACGAGCAGTACTTC.

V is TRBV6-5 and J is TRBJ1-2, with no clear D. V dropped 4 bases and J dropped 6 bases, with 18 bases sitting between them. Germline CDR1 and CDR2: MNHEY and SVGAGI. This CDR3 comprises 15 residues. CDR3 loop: CASSSNLRPFDGYTF. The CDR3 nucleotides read TGTGCCAGCAGTTCCAACCTCAGGCCGTTTGATGGCTACACCTTC.

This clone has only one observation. CDR3 nucleotide sequence: TGTGCCAGCAGCTTGGAAGGCGGTATTTCCTTTGGCTACACCTTC. The encoded protein is CASSLEGGISFGYTF. This chain joins TRBV5-4 and TRBJ1-2; D uncertain. The V gene's germline CDR1 is SGHNT and CDR2 YYREEE (reference sequence). The length of the CDR3 is 15 residues. Trimming removed 0 bases at V and 7 bases at J, with 16 bases between.

The CDR3 loop reads CASSQDPRVAREQFF. The CDR3 DNA reads TGTGCCAGCAGCCAAGATCCCCGAGTAGCCCGGGAGCAGTTCTTC. The chain joins TRBV4-2 to TRBJ2-1; D gene uncertain. Germline CDR1 reads LGHNA; CDR2 reads YNFKEQ. The CDR3 consists of 15 residues. The V end was cut by 0 bases, the J end by 10 bases, with 16 bases between.

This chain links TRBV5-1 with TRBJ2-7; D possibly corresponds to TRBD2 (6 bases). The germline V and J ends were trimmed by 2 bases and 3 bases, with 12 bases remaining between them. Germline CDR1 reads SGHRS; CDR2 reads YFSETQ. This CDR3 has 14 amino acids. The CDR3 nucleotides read TGCGCCAGCAGCTTTAGCGGTCAGGACTACGAGCAGTACTTC. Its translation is CASSFSGQDYEQYF.

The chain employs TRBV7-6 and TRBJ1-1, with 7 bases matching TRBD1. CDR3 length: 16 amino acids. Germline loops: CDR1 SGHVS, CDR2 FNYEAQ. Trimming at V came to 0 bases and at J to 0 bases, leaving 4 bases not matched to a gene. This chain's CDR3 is CASSLAGDSMNTEAFF. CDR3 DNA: TGTGCCAGCAGCTTAGCCGGGGACAGTATGAACACTGAAGCTTTCTTT.

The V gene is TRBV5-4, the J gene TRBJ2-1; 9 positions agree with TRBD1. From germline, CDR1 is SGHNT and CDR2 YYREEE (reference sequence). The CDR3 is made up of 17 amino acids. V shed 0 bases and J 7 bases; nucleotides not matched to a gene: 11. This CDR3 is CASSLADRTGDFNEQFF. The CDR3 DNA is TGTGCCAGCAGCTTGGCCGATCGGACAGGGGACTTTAATGAGCAGTTCTTC.

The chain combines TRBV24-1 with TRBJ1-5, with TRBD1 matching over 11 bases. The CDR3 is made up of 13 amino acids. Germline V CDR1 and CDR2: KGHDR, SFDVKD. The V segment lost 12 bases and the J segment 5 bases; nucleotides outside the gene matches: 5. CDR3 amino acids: CAASDRGHQPQHF. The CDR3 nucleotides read TGTGCCGCATCGGACAGGGGGCATCAGCCCCAGCATTTT.

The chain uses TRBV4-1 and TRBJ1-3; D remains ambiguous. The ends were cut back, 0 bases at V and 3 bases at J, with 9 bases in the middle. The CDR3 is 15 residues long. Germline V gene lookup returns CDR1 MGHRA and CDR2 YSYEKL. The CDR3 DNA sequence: TGCGCCAGCAGCCAAGACGGAGGGCTTGGAAACACCATATATTTT. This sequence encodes CASSQDGGLGNTIYF.

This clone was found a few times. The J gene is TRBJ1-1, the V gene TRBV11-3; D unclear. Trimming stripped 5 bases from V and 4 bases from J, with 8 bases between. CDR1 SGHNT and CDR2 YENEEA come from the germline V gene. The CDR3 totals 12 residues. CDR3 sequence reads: CASSTGTTEAFF. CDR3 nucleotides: TGTGCCAGCAGCACCGGTACCACTGAAGCTTTCTTT.

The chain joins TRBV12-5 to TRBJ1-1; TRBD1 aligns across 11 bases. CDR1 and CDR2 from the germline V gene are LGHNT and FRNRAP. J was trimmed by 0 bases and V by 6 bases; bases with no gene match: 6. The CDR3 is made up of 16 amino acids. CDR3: CASGQDRGRLNTEAFF. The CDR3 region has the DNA TGTGCTAGTGGCCAGGACAGGGGGCGATTGAACACTGAAGCTTTCTTT.

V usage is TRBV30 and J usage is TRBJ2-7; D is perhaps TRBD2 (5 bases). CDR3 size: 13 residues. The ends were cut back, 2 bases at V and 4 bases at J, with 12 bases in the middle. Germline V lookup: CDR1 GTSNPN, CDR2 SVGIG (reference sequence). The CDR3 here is CAWSPGMVYEQYF. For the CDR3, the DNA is TGTGCCTGGAGTCCGGGAATGGTGTACGAGCAGTACTTC.

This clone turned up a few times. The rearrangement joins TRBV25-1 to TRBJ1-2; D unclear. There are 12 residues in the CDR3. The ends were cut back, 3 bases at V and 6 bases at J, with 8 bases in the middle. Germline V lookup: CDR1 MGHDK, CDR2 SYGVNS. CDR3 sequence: CASSEGGDGYTF. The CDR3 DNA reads TGTGCCAGCAGTGAGGGAGGAGATGGCTACACCTTC.

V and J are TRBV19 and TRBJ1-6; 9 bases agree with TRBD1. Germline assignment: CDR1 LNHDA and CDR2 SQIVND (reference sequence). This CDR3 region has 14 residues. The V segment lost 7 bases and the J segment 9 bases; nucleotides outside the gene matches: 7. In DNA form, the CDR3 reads TGTGCCAGTAATCCGGGACAGGGCTCTTCACCCCTCCACTTT. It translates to CASNPGQGSSPLHF.

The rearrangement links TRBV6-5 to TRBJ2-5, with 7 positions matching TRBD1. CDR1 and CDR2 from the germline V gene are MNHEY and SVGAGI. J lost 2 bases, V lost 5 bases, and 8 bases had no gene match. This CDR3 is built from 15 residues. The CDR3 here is CASSRARDSQETQYF. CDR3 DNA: TGTGCCAGCAGTCGGGCTCGGGACAGTCAAGAGACCCAGTACTTC.

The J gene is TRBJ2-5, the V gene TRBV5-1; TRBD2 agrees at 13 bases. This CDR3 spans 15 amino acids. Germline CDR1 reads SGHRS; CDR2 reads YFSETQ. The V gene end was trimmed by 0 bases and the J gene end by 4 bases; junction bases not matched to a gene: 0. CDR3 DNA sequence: TGCGCCAGCAGCTTGGGACTAGCGGGGGGAGAGACCCAGTACTTC. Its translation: CASSLGLAGGETQYF. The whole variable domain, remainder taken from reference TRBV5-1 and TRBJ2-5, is KAGVTQTPRYLIKTRGQQVTLSCSPISGHRSVSWYQQTPGQGLQFLFEYFSETQRNKGNFPGRFSGRQFSNSRSEMNVSTLELGDSALYLCASSLGLAGGETQYFGPGTRLLVL.

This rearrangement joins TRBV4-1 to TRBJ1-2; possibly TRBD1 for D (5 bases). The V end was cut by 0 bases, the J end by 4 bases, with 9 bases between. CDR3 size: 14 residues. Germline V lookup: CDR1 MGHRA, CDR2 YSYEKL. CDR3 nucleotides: TGCGCCAGCAGCCAAGATAGGGGTTCCTATGGCTACACCTTC. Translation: CASSQDRGSYGYTF.

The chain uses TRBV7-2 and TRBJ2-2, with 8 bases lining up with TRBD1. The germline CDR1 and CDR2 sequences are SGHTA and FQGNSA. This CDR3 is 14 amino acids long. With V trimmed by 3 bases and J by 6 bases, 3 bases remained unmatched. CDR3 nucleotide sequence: TGTGCCAGCAGCTTCGAACAGGGGGCCGGGGAGCTGTTTTTT. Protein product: CASSFEQGAGELFF.

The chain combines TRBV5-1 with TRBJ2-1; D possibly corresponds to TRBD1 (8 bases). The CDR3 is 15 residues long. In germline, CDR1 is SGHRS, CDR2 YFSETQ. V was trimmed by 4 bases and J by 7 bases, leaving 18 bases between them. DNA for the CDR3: TGCGCCAGCAGCGGGATGACAGGGGAGGGGAATGAGCAGTTCTTC. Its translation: CASSGMTGEGNEQFF.

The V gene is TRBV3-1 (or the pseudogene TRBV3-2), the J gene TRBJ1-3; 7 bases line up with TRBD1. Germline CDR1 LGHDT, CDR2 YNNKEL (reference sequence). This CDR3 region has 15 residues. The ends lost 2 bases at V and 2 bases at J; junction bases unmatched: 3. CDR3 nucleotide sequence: TGTGCCAGCAGCCAACAGACAGGGACTGGAAACACCATATATTTT. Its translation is CASSQQTGTGNTIYF.

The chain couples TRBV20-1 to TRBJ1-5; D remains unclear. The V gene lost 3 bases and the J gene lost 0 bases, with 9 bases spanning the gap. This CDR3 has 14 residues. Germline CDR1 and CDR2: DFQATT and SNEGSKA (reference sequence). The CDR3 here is CSASPRFSNQPQHF. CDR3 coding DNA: TGCAGTGCTAGTCCCAGGTTTAGCAATCAGCCCCAGCATTTT.

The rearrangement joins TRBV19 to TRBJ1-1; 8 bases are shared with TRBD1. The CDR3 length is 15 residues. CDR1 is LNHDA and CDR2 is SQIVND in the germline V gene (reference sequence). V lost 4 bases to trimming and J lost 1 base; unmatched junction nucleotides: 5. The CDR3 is CASSTFGTGNTEAFF. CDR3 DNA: TGTGCCAGTAGTACCTTCGGGACAGGGAACACTGAAGCTTTCTTT.

As DNA, the CDR3 is TGTGCCACAAGGGGAGGGTTGTTCGAAAAACTGTTTTTT. This encodes CATRGGLFEKLFF. The genes are TRBV19 and TRBJ1-4; D is possibly TRBD1 (5 bases). Per the germline V gene, CDR1 is LNHDA and CDR2 is SQIVND (reference sequence). The V end lost 10 bases, the J end lost 8 bases, and 17 bases lay between the germline ends. This CDR3 has 13 residues.

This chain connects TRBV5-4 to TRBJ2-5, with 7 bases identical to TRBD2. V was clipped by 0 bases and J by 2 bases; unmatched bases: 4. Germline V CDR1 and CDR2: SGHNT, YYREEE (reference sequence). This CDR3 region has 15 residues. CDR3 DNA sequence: TGTGCCAGCAGCTTGGCCAGCGGGGAGCAAGAGACCCAGTACTTC. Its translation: CASSLASGEQETQYF.

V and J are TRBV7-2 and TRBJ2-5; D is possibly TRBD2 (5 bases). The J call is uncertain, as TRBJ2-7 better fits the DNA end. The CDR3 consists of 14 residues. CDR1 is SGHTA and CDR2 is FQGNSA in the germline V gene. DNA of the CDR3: TGTGCCAGCAGCCGTGGCGGGCAGCACTACGAGCAGTACTTC. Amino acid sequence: CASSRGGQHYEQYF.